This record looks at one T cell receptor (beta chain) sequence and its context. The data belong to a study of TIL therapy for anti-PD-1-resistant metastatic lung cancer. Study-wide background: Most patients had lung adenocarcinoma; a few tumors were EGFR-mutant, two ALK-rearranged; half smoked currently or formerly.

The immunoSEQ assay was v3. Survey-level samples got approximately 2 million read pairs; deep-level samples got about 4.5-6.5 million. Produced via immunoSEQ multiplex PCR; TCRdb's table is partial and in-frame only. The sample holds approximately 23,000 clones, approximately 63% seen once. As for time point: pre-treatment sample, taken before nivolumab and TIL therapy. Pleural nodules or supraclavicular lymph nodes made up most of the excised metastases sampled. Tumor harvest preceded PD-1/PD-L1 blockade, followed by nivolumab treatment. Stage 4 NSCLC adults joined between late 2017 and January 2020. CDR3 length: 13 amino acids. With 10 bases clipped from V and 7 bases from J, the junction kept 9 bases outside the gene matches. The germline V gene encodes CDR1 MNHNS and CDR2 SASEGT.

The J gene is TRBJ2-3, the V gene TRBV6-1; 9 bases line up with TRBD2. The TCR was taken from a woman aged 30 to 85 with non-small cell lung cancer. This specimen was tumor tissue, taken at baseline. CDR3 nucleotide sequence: TGTGCCACAAGGACTAGCGCCCTGTATACGCAGTATTTT. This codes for CATRTSALYTQYF.